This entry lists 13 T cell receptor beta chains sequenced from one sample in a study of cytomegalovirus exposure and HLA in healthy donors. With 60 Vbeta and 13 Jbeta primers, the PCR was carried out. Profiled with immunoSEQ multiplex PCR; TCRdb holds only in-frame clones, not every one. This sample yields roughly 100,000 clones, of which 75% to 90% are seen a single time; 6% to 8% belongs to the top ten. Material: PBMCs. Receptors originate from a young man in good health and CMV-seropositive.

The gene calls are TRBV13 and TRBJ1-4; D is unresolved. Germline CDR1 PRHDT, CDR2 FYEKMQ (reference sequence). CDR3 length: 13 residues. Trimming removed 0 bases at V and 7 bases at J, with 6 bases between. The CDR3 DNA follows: TGTGCCAGCAGCTTAGGCCTATCTGAAAAACTGTTTTTT. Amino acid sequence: CASSLGLSEKLFF. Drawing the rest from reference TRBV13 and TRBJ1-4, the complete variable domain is AAGVIQSPRHLIKEKRETATLKCYPIPRHDTVYWYQQGPGQDPQFLISFYEKMQSDKGSIPDRFSAQQFSDYHSELNMSSLELGDSALYFCASSLGLSEKLFFGSGTQLSVL.

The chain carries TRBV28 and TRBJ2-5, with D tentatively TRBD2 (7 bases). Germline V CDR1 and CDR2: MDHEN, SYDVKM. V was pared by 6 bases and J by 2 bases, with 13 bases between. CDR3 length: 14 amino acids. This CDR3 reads CASSPGGRQETQYF. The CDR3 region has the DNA TGTGCCAGCAGCCCCGGGGGGCGACAAGAGACCCAGTACTTC.

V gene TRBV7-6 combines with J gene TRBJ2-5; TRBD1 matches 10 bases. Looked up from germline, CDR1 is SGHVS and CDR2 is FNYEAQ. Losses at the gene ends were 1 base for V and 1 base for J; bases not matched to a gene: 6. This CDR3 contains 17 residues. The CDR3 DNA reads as TGTGCCAGCAGCTTAGGAGGACAGGGGGGGCCCCAAGAGACCCAGTACTTC. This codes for CASSLGGQGGPQETQYF.

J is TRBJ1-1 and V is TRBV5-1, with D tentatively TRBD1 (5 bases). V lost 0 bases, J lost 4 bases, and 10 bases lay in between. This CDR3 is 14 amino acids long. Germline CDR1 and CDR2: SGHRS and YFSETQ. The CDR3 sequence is CASSLALGATEAFF. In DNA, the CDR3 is TGCGCCAGCAGCTTGGCCCTAGGGGCCACTGAAGCTTTCTTT.

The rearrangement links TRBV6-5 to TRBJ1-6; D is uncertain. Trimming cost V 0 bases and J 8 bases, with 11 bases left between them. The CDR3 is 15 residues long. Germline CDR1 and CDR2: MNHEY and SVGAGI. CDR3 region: CASSYSGRGDSPLHF. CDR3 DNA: TGTGCCAGCAGTTACTCCGGACGGGGAGATTCACCCCTCCACTTT.

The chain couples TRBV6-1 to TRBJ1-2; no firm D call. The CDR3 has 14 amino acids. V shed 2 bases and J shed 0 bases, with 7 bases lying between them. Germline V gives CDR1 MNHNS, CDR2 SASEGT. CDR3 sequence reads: CASSEISANYGYTF. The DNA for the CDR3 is TGTGCCAGCAGTGAAATATCAGCTAACTATGGCTACACCTTC.

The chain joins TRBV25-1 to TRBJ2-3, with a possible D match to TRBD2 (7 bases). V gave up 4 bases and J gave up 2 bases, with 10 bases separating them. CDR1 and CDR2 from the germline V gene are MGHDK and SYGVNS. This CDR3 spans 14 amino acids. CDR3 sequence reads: CASSGGGPTDTQYF. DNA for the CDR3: TGTGCCAGCAGTGGCGGGGGCCCCACAGATACGCAGTATTTT.

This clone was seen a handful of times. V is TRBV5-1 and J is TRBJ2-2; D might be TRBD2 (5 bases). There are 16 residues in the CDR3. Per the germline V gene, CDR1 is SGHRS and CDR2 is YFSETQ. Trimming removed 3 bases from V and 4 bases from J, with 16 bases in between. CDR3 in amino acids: CASSWQDLEGTGELFF. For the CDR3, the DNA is TGCGCCAGCAGCTGGCAGGATCTCGAGGGCACCGGGGAGCTGTTTTTT.

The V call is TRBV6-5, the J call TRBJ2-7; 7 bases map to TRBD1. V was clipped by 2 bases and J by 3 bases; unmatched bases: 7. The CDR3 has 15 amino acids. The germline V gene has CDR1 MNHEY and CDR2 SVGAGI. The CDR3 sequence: CASSYIYRGRYEQYF. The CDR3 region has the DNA TGTGCCAGCAGTTACATATACAGGGGACGCTACGAGCAGTACTTC.

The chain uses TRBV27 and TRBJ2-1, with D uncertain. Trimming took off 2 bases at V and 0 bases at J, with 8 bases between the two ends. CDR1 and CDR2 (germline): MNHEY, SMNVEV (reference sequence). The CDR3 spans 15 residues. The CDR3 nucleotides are TGTGCCAGCAGTTTAGTACAGAGCTCCTACAATGAGCAGTTCTTC. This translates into CASSLVQSSYNEQFF.

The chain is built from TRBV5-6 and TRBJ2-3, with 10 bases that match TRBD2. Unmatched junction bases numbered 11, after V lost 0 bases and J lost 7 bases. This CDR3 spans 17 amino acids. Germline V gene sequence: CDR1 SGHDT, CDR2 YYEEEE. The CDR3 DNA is TGTGCCAGCAGCTTGGCGGCGAGCGGGGGGGCCGGGCATACGCAGTATTTT. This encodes CASSLAASGGAGHTQYF.

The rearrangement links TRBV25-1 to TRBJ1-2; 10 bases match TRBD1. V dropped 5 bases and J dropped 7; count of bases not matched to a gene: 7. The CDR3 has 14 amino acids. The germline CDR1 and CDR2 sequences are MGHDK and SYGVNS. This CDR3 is CASSPTGGVGGYTF. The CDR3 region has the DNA TGTGCCAGCAGTCCGACAGGGGGCGTGGGTGGCTACACCTTC.

For the CDR3, the DNA is TGCGCCAGCAGCTTGGATAGCGGGGGGATCTTGGAGACCCAGTACTTC. Translated, it gives CASSLDSGGILETQYF. The chain uses TRBV5-1 and TRBJ2-5, with 10 bases lining up with TRBD2. CDR1 and CDR2 (germline): SGHRS, YFSETQ. This CDR3 is 16 amino acids long. V shed 0 bases, J shed 5 bases, and the junction held 7 bases outside the gene matches.